One sample yielded the 4 T cell receptor beta chains listed below, sequenced in a study of immune heterogeneity within non-small cell lung tumors. Template input, which was bulk tumor genomic DNA, totaled around 660 ng per sample. Surgeons took several biopsies per primary tumor, spaced far apart, during surgery. Enrolled individuals presented with untreated, newly diagnosed non-small cell lung cancer and received curative surgery. The TCR beta CDR3 region was amplified by multiplex PCR employing 32 V and 13 J primers. From the multiplex PCR reads, TCRdb called clonotypes with MiXCR, one entry per CDR3 protein. The sample records fewer than 4,500 distinct CDR3 sequences, about 25% being singletons. The sample taken for sequencing was lung tumor tissue. The receptors shown here come from a man aged 45-60 years with non-small cell lung cancer.

This clonotype is labeled medium-sized. V gene TRBV7-6 combines with J gene TRBJ2-1, with D possibly being TRBD1 (6 bases). With 3 bases removed from V and 10 bases from J, the gap between germline ends came to 13 bases. Germline CDR1 reads SGHVS; CDR2 reads FNYEAQ. The CDR3 loop spans 13 amino acids. CDR3 DNA sequence: TGTGCCAGCAGCTTGTACTTAGACAGGGAGCAGTTCTTC. Protein sequence: CASSLYLDREQFF.

This clonotype appeared a few times. It may be a read error: a sequence one base away is much more abundant. CDR3 coding DNA: TGCAGTGCTAGAGGGGGGACCGCGAACACCTGGGAGCTGTTTTTT. It specifies CSARGGTANTWELFF. The chain combines TRBV20-1 with TRBJ2-2; D may correspond to TRBD1 or TRBD2 (5 bases each). The CDR3 totals 15 residues. Per germline, CDR1 DFQATT and CDR2 SNEGSKA (reference sequence).

Worth noting for this clonotype: An end of the junction does not agree with germline; a read error may underlie this. The chain couples TRBV28 to TRBJ1-5; D may be TRBD1 (5 bases). The germline V gene encodes CDR1 MDHEN and CDR2 SYDVKM. CDR3 length equals 14 residues. In DNA, the CDR3 is TGTTCCAGCTCGTGGGGGAATAGCAATCAGCCCCAACATTTT. This gives the protein CSSSWGNSNQPQHF.

As DNA, the CDR3 is TGTGCCAGCAGTGATTTGTGTGCAACTAATGAAAAACTGTTTTTT. Amino acid sequence: CASSDLCATNEKLFF. The gene calls are TRBV25-1 and TRBJ1-4; D remains ambiguous. CDR3 length equals 15 residues. Trimming removed 3 bases from V and 0 bases from J, with 8 bases in between. Per germline, CDR1 MGHDK and CDR2 SYGVNS.